This T cell receptor (beta chain) was retrieved from a study of post-analysis software for immune sequencing data (dated by TCRdb to between 2015 and 2017). A note on the overall study: The recorded disease courses included relapsing-remitting, secondary progressive and progressive-relapsing multiple sclerosis, and some patients had no subtype annotation. The multiple sclerosis patient repertoires were compared with 11 previously published healthy control repertoires from donors aged roughly 6 to 27 years. A subset of samples was prepared in parallel using single-end sample barcoding, then pooled and co-amplified after Illumina adapter ligation.

The V and J ends are trimmed by 7 bases and 5 bases, leaving 12 bases between them. Measured from the cysteine to the phenylalanine, the CDR3 is 11 residues long. Just the 33-base CDR3 DNA is kept, in frame starting at base 1. CDR1 SQVTM and CDR2 ANQGSEA were looked up in the germline V gene. Library method: PCR. The instrument was an Illumina HiSeq 2500. Unique molecular identifiers were incorporated into TCR beta cDNA libraries to reduce PCR and sequencing biases. Some 500,000 cDNA molecules were obtained per 1 to 10 million input T cells, so each molecule approximated one T cell. The patient libraries were prepared and sequenced using the same protocol as the earlier healthy control dataset. Samples belonging to the same batch were prepared together, multiplexed and sequenced on a shared HiSeq lane. On the authors' methods: MIGEC was used to process the raw barcoded reads, and molecular identifier groups with only a single read were discarded before consensus assembly and CDR3 extraction. Clonotype tables were post-analysed with VDJtools, normalizing diversity by down-sampling all datasets to the smallest sample size. To correct batch-related cross-sample contamination, repertoire overlap clustering matched CDR3 amino acid sequences but not nucleotide sequences. The public reads were run again by TCRdb, first through fastp at Q25 and then through MiXCR, and only productive beta chains were kept. Identical CDR3 proteins give one entry, which carries the most common genes and DNA. The V and J calls and clone size are TCRdb's, not the authors'. A total of approximately 730,000 distinct CDR3 sequences appear in this sample, approximately 44% of them only once. The top ten constitute 4.9% of the sample.

To demonstrate the VDJtools post-analysis software, TCR beta repertoires were profiled from the peripheral blood of about 13 young patients with multiple sclerosis. Multiple sclerosis patients were children and adolescents aged about 6 to 15 years. Paper-wide results and their limitations: Roughly 5 TRBV segments, including TRBV5-6, TRBV5-1 and TRBV20-1, were significantly more frequent in patients than controls. The control group was slightly older than the multiple sclerosis patient group. Compared with controls, multiple sclerosis patients had significantly lower normalized Chao1 diversity, a finding suggesting substantial peripheral T-cell clonal expansion. Strong co-clustering of samples prepared in the same batch was shown by direct clustering with F measure, prompting a batch-effect correction.

This clonotype was counted between two and nine times. It lacks a known antigen. The record has no base qualities; no much larger clone is one base away. Sequencing used blood. The TCR comes from a girl aged 10 to 17 with multiple sclerosis. The chain links TRBV29-1 with TRBJ2-7; too little of a D gene remains to name it. The DNA sequence reads TGCAGCGCTGACCATTGCCACGAGCAGTACTTC. Its protein reads: CSADHCHEQYF.